This T cell receptor (beta chain) emerged from a study of memory CD4+ T cells and cytomegalovirus serostatus. At the level of the study: Healthy Belgian adult donors included nine or ten CMV-positive and some 23 CMV-negative people.

Regarding the study as a whole: Each of 60 to 80 CMV-associated TCRbeta sequences occurred in one to five individuals.

The V gene's germline CDR1 is SGHTA and CDR2 FQGNSA. The CDR3 is 15 residues long. The V gene lost 5 bases and the J gene lost 8 bases, with 18 bases spanning the gap. The sort gate was single viable CD3+CD4+CD8-CD45RO+ cells for memory CD4+ T cells. Sequencing used immunoSEQ multiplex PCR; TCRdb keeps in-frame clones, though not all of them. The data show 50,000 to 60,000 clones, with about four fifths seen just once and 0.5% to 0.6% held by the top ten. This clone was detected only a few times. No antigen is known for it. This TCR derives from an adult in good health and CMV-seronegative. Sequenced sample: memory CD4+ T cells from blood. The J gene is TRBJ1-4, the V gene TRBV7-2; D uncertain. The DNA for the CDR3 is TGTGCCAGCAGCCTCGACATTTTTAATCGGGAAAAACTGTTTTTT. Amino acids: CASSLDIFNREKLFF.